Given below is one T cell receptor (beta chain) in context. The clone's antigen remains unknown. Per-base quality was not reported, and no clone a single base away is much larger than it. TCRbeta CDR3 regions were amplified from genomic DNA by means of the immunoSEQ Assay, a bias-controlled multiplex PCR. The paper's data handling went like this. Within the assay, amplification of reference gene primers was used to estimate how many nucleated cells each sample contained. To quantify the absolute abundance of each unique TCRbeta CDR3 rearrangement, sequence reads were collapsed and filtered. For each sample, productive Simpson clonality was calculated as the square root of Simpson's diversity index across productive rearrangements. Drawn from immuneACCESS, this table holds only the in-frame rearrangements with V and J called that TCRdb kept. Clones are partly lost; checked studies trace under half to an unresolved V gene and leave the rest unexplained. The DNA was the basis for D and trimming; V, J and clone size are from that table. The sample data list 35,000 or so clones, and roughly 88% of these were observed just once. The ten most abundant clones make up about 12% of the sample.

The sample is drawn from a study of blood T cell repertoires in COVID-19 (TCRdb year 2020). For context, the study as a whole: Collaborator samples came from the United States, Italy and Spain and covered acute and convalescent phases of COVID-19. Sample metadata almost always included a de-identified subject ID, COVID-19 status, age in years and sex. Where available, HLA class I and class II types were obtained from metadata supplied by the sample provider rather than from assay-based typing. The material from the prospective study consisted of cDNA or gDNA derived from T cells, B-cell-depleted T cells, or PBMCs. The repertoires were released in a freely available public database meant as a resource for research on the immune response to SARS-CoV-2. Deeply sampled blood TCRbeta repertoires from subjects exposed to, actively infected with, or recovered from COVID-19 were included in the dataset. The samples were drawn from two sources: the first 160 participants of the ongoing ImmuneRACE study, and 1,254 subjects contributed by 6 global collaborators.

Collaborating institutions collected whole blood in K2EDTA tubes following their own protocols. For TCRbeta analysis, collaborator samples were shipped as frozen whole blood, as isolated PBMCs, or as DNA extracted from either sample type. Trimming removed 3 bases from V and 2 bases from J; the gene matches leave 5 bases unexplained. The germline V gene specifies SQVTM as CDR1 and ANQGSEA as CDR2. Counted from cysteine to phenylalanine, this CDR3 has 15 amino acids. Only the CDR3 DNA stays, 45 bases, in frame from base 1. Broader findings and caveats from the paper: Clinical and demographic metadata were provided uncurated, with the amount varying by source and participant.

The sequence came from a man aged 65 to 79 with acute or convalescent COVID-19. The rearranged chain carries TRBV29-1 and TRBJ1-4, with 8 bases matching TRBD1. Sequences were obtained from peripheral blood. DNA sequence: TGCAGCGTTGACGGACAGGGATCGACTAATGAAAAACTGTTTTTT. It encodes CSVDGQGSTNEKLFF.